The 2 T cell receptor beta chains below come from one sample, sequenced in a study of T-cell reconstitution after alpha-beta-depleted transplantation in children. Unique molecular identifiers featured in how the TCRbeta library was prepared. TCRdb called the PCR reads again in MiXCR, with one record for every CDR3 protein. This table holds roughly 490,000 distinct CDR3 sequences, around 10% found once. This sample comprised PBMCs, mostly from graft donor cells, obtained 180 days after TCRalphabeta/CD19-depleted stem cell transplant. These TCRs come from a female patient aged 2-10 years who had a stem cell transplant for aplastic anemia, so the T cells may come from the graft donor.

Concerning this clonotype: A read error may explain this, as a much larger clone is one base away. The V and J genes are TRBV11-2 and TRBJ2-1; D unresolved. The V end lost 6 bases, the J end lost 6 bases, and 9 bases lay between the germline ends. The CDR3 is 12 residues long. The germline V gene encodes CDR1 SGHAT and CDR2 FQNNGV. The CDR3 coding sequence is TGTGCCAGCAGTACTATCAGCAATGAGCAGTTCTTC. It is translated as CASSTISNEQFF.

This clonotype was counted between two and nine times. The chain is built from TRBV3-1 and TRBJ2-7; D tentatively reads TRBD1 or TRBD2 (5 bases each). Trimming shortened V by 0 bases and J by 2 bases, and 14 bases separated the two germline ends. This CDR3 is 16 amino acids long. Germline CDR1 and CDR2: LGHDT and YNNKEL (reference sequence). The CDR3 DNA reads TGTGCCAGCAGCCAAGACGTTTGGGGGAGCCCCTACGAGCAGTACTTC. Protein product: CASSQDVWGSPYEQYF.